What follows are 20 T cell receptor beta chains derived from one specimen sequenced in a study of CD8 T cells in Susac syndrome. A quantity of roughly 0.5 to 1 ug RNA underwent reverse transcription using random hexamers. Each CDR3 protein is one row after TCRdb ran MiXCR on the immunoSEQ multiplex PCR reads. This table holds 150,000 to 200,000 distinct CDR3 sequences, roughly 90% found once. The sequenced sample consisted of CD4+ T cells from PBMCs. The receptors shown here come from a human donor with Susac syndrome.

Here the CDR3 reads CASSSPIRGSGEQYF. CDR3 coding DNA: TGTGCCAGCAGTTCCCCGATCCGGGGCAGTGGGGAGCAGTACTTC. V is TRBV27 and J is TRBJ2-7; D is possibly TRBD1 or TRBD2 (5 bases each). Germline CDR1 is MNHEY and CDR2 is SMNVEV (reference sequence). The germline V and J ends were trimmed by 4 bases and 7 bases, with 20 bases remaining between them. The CDR3 spans 15 residues.

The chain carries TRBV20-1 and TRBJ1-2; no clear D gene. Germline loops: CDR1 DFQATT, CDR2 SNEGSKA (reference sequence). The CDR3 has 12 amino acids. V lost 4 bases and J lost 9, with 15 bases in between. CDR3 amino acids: CSATTDLGSYTF. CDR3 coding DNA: TGCAGTGCTACCACAGACTTAGGGAGCTACACCTTC.

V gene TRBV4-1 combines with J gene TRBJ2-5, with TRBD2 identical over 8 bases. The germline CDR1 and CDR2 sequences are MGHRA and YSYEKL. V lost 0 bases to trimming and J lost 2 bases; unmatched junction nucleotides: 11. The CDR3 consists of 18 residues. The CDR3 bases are TGCGCCAGCAGCCAAGAAGACATTGATACTAGCGGACAAGAGACCCAGTACTTC. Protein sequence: CASSQEDIDTSGQETQYF.

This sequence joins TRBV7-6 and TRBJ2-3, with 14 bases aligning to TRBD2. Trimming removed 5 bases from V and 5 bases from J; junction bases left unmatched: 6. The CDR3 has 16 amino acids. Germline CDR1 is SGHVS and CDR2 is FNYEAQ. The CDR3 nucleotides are TGTGCCAGCAGCCACAGACTAGCGGGGGGGCTAGATACGCAGTATTTT. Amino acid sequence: CASSHRLAGGLDTQYF.

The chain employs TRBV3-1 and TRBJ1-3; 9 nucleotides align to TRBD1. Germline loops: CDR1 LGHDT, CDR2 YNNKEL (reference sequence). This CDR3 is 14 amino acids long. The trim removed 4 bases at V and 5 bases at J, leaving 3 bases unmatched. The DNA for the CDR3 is TGTGCCAGCAGCCCAGGGACAGGGAGAAACACCATATATTTT. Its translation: CASSPGTGRNTIYF.

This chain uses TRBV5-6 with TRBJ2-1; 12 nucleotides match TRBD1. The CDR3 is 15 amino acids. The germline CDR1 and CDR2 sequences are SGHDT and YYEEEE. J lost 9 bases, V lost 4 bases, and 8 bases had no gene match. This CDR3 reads CASSRKGQGAGEQFF. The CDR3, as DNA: TGTGCCAGCAGCAGGAAGGGACAGGGGGCTGGTGAGCAGTTCTTC.

The CDR3 loop reads CASSLPSGLQETQYF. DNA for the CDR3: TGTGCCAGCAGTCTTCCCTCGGGACTCCAAGAGACCCAGTACTTC. The V gene is TRBV6-1, the J gene TRBJ2-5, with D maybe TRBD2 (6 bases). Germline values: CDR1 MNHNS, CDR2 SASEGT. This CDR3 contains 15 residues. V was shortened by 5 bases and J by 1 base, with 14 bases between the two germline ends.

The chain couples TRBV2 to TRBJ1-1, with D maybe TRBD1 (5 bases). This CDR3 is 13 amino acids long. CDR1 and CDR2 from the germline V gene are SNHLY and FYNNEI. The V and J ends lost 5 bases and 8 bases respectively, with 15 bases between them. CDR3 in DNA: TGTGCCAGCAGTCAAGTTGTGGGACCCGAAGCTTTCTTT. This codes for CASSQVVGPEAFF.

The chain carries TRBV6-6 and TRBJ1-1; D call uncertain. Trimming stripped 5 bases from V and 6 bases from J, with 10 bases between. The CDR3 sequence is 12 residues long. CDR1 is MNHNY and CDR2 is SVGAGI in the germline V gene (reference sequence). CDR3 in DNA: TGTGCCAGCAGTCCGGACGGGGCTGAAGCTTTCTTT. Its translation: CASSPDGAEAFF.

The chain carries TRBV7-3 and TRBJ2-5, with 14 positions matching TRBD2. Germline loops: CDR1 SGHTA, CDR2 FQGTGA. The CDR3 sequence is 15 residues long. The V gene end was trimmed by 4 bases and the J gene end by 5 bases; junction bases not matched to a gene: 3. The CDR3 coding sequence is TGTGCCAGCAGCTCGACTAGCGGGGGGGCTGAGACCCAGTACTTC. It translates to CASSSTSGGAETQYF.

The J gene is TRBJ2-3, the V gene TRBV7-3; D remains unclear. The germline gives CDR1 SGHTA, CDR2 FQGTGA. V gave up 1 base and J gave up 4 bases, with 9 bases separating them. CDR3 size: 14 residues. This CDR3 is CASSLNPTADTQYF. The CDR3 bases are TGTGCCAGCAGCTTAAACCCCACTGCAGATACGCAGTATTTT.

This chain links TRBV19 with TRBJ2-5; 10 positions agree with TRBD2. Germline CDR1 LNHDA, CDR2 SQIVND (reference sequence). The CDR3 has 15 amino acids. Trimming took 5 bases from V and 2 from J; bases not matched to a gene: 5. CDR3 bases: TGTGCCAGTAGTTCTCTAGCGGGGGCGCAAGAGACCCAGTACTTC. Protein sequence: CASSSLAGAQETQYF. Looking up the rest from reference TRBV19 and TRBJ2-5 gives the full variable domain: DGGITQSPKYLFRKEGQNVTLSCEQNLNHDAMYWYRQDPGQGLRLIYYSQIVNDFQKGDIAEGYSVSREKKESFPLTVTSAQKNPTAFYLCASSSLAGAQETQYFGPGTRLLVL.

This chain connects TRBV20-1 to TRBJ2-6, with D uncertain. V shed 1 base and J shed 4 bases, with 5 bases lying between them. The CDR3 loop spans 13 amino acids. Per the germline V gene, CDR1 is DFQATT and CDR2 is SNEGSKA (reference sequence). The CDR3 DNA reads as TGCAGTGCTAGAGCATCCGGGGCCAACGTCCTGACTTTC. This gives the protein CSARASGANVLTF.

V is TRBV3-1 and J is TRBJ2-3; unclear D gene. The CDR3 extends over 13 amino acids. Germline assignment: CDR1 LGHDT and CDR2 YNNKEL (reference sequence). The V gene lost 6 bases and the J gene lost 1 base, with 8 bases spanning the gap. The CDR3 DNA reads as TGTGCCAGCAGGTCTGAAGGCACAGATACGCAGTATTTT. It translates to CASRSEGTDTQYF.

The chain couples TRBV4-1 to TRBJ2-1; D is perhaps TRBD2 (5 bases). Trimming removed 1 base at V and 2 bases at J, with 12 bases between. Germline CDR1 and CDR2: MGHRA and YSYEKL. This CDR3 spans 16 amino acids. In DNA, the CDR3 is TGCGCCAGCAGCCAAGTTGCGGGCGTCGCCTACAATGAGCAGTTCTTC. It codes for CASSQVAGVAYNEQFF.

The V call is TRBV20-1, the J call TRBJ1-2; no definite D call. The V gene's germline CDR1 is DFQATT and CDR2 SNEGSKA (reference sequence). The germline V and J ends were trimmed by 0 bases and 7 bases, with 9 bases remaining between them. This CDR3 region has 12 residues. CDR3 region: CSARDPEPGYTF. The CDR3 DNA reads TGCAGTGCTAGAGATCCTGAACCTGGCTACACCTTC.

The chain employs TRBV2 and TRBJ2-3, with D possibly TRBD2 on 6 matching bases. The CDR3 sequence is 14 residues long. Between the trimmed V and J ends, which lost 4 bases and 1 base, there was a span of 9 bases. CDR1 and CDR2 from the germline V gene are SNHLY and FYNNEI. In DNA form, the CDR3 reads TGTGCCAGCAGTGGGTGGAGGGGCACAGATACGCAGTATTTT. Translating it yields CASSGWRGTDTQYF.

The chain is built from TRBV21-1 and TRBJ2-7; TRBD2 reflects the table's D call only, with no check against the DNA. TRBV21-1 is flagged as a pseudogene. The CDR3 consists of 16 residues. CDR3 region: CASSKSVSALAYEQYF. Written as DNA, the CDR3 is TGTGCCAGCAGCAAATCGGTGTCGGCCCTCGCCTACGAGCAGTACTTC.

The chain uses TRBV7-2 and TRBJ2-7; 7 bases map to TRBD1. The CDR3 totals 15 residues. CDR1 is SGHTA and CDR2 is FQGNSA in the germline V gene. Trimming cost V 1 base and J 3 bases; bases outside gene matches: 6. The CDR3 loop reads CASSLERGRSYEQYF. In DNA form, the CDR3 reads TGTGCCAGCAGCTTAGAAAGGGGGCGCAGCTACGAGCAGTACTTC.

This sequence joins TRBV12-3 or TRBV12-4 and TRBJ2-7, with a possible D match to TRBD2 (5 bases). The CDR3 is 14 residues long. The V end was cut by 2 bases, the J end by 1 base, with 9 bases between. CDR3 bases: TGTGCCAGCAGTTTAATCGAGGGTTCCTACGAGCAGTACTTC. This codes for CASSLIEGSYEQYF.